The clone carrying this T cell receptor (beta chain) is judged medium-sized (0.01 to 0.1%). The antigen remains undetermined. The source of the sample is a study of metastatic and nonmetastatic thyroid tumors. Before thyroid surgery, none of the patients had received any treatment. Study outcomes and limitations: Benign nodules reportedly had significantly lower TCR beta diversity than malignant thyroid tumors in blood and tumor.

This CDR3 is 15 amino acids long. CDR1 is MDHEN, CDR2 SYDVKM, per germline. V lost 5 bases, J lost 8 bases, and 10 bases stayed unmatched. MiXCR re-clonotyped the PCR reads for TCRdb. Counted here are 30,000 to 50,000 clones, around an eighth occurring once; the ten biggest clones make up 9.5%. This clonotype originated in a female donor with papillary thyroid cancer or a benign thyroid nodule (not recorded which). Some clones in this sample may be carry-over from other donors' samples. Source material: blood. This chain joins TRBV28 and TRBJ1-2; 11 bases fit TRBD1. The CDR3 nucleotides read TGTGCCAGCAGTATGGACAGGGGGCCTTTGAAAGGCTACACCTTC. It encodes CASSMDRGPLKGYTF.